This is a list of T cell receptor beta chains from one sample in a study of CD8+ T cells in alopecia areata. Data came from immunoSEQ multiplex PCR; TCRdb stores just in-frame clones and leaves some out. Of about 210,000 clones in the sample, 43% are singletons; the top ten hold approximately 2.9%. Sequencing was performed on CD4+ T cells sorted from blood, taken at approximately week 36, from a patient treated with tofacitinib. The receptors shown here come from a human donor with alopecia areata. Each CDR3 is given with its conserved first and last residue. The D gene is left open where the match is weak. Expanded clones get a size class; other rows say once, few or many, or leave the size out.

TRBD2	TRBV7-9	TRBJ2-1	-	CASSFTSGRWYNEQFF	TGTGCCAGCAGCTTTACTAGCGGGAGGTGGTACAATGAGCAGTTCTTC
-	TRBV29-1	TRBJ2-2	few	CSAQNTGELFF	TGCAGCGCCCAGAACACCGGGGAGCTGTTTTTT
-	TRBV7-3	TRBJ2-2	-	CASSLNLVTGELFF	TGTGCCAGCAGCTTAAACCTGGTGACGGGGGAGCTGTTTTTT
-	TRBV6-1	TRBJ2-4	few	CASSEEGDRLGAKNIQYF	TGTGCCAGCAGTGAGGAGGGTGACCGGCTAGGCGCCAAAAACATTCAGTACTTC
-	TRBV6-5	TRBJ2-3	-	CASSLGGDTQYF	TGTGCCAGCAGCCTAGGCGGGGATACGCAGTATTTT
TRBD1	TRBV4-3	TRBJ2-7	-	CASSQGQGAPYEQYF	TGCGCCAGCAGCCAAGGGCAGGGGGCACCCTACGAGCAGTACTTC
-	TRBV10-3	TRBJ1-2	-	CAISESMAGRYGYTF	TGTGCCATCAGTGAGTCGATGGCAGGACGCTATGGCTACACCTTC
TRBD1	TRBV6-1	TRBJ1-2	-	CASLGQVYGYTF	TGTGCCAGCCTGGGACAGGTCTATGGCTACACCTTC
TRBD2	TRBV7-8	TRBJ2-5	-	CASSPRGGPGAGETQYF	TGTGCCAGCAGCCCCCGTGGCGGCCCGGGAGCGGGGGAGACCCAGTACTTC
-	TRBV6-5	TRBJ2-7	-	CASSSSALAPSYEQYF	TGTGCCAGCAGTTCGTCGGCGCTAGCGCCTTCCTACGAGCAGTACTTC
TRBD2	TRBV11-1	TRBJ2-7	-	CASSFSSGASYEQYF	TGTGCCAGCAGCTTCTCCAGCGGGGCCTCCTACGAGCAGTACTTC
TRBD2	TRBV29-1	TRBJ2-3	few	CSVERGGRLSTDTQYF	TGCAGCGTTGAACGTGGCGGGAGGCTGAGCACAGATACGCAGTATTTT
-	TRBV4-1	TRBJ1-3	-	CASSHSSGGNTIYF	TGCGCCAGCAGCCACTCGTCGGGAGGAAACACCATATATTTT
-	TRBV9	TRBJ1-1	-	CASSAEGGFAEAFF	TGTGCCAGCAGCGCCGAAGGGGGGTTCGCTGAAGCTTTCTTT
-	TRBV30	TRBJ2-3	-	CAWGSGGNTDTQYF	TGTGCCTGGGGTTCCGGGGGTAACACAGATACGCAGTATTTT
TRBD2	TRBV7-8	TRBJ2-5	-	CASSLSGRETQYF	TGTGCCAGCAGCTTAAGCGGGAGGGAGACCCAGTACTTC